This TCR beta chain was identified in a study of early T cells in non-severe SARS-CoV-2 infection. Study details: Alpha and beta chains were unpaired, from unsorted whole-blood bulk RNA.

Individual cDNA molecules received unique molecular identifiers during library preparation. In TCRdb, the 5' RACE reads were re-called with MiXCR into one record per CDR3 protein. The table includes 100,000 to 150,000 distinct CDR3 sequences, 15% detected once. Study-wide findings and caveats: Private and CD4 specificities were missed by VDJdb matching, skewed to anti-spike CD8.

Trimming removed 7 bases at V and 5 bases at J, with 14 bases between. This CDR3 region has 13 residues. Germline CDR1 is SEHNR and CDR2 is FQNEAQ (reference sequence). This clonotype has ten or more counts. The target antigen is unknown. This receptor was identified in an adult who was a healthcare worker with PCR-confirmed SARS-CoV-2 infection or an uninfected control (not recorded which). Sequencing was carried out using whole blood. This chain links TRBV7-9 with TRBJ1-2; D unresolved. CDR3 amino acids: CASNGPREYGYTF. The DNA of the CDR3 is TGTGCCAGCAATGGCCCCCGGGAATATGGCTACACCTTC.